The clone carrying this T cell receptor beta chain was recorded only once. Trimming pared 2 bases from V and 3 bases from J, leaving 8 bases between. Germline CDR1 and CDR2: SGHTS and YDEGEE. The CDR3 runs to 13 residues. The time point was: cycle 4 day 1 (C4D1), after 6 weeks of nivolumab. Every patient was affected by relapse after autologous stem cell transplantation, while exposure to brentuximab vedotin was not uniform. Using immunoSEQ multiplex PCR, the repertoire was profiled, and TCRdb retains in-frame clones only, with some absent. Here the sample spans 46,000 or so clones, around 80% being singletons. This record comes from a study of PD-1 blockade in classical Hodgkin lymphoma.

The chain carries TRBV5-8 and TRBJ1-1; D is undetermined. This sequence was found in a human donor with classical Hodgkin lymphoma. The sequencing used peripheral blood mononuclear cells (PBMCs), collected before the fourth cycle of nivolumab. The CDR3 sequence: CASSFRTYTEAFF. As DNA, the CDR3 is TGTGCCAGCAGCTTTAGGACTTACACTGAAGCTTTCTTT. Full variable domain (missing parts from reference TRBV5-8 and TRBJ1-1): EAGVTQSPTHLIKTRGQQATLRCSPISGHTSVYWYQQALGLGLQFLLWYDEGEERNRGNFPPRFSGRQFPNYSSELNVNALELEDSALYLCASSFRTYTEAFFGQGTRLTVV.